This record looks at one T cell receptor beta chain sequence and its context. Profiled with immunoSEQ multiplex PCR; TCRdb holds only in-frame clones, not every one. This sample has 80,000 to 100,000 clones; 86% occur once, and the top ten carry approximately 5.7%. The data were taken from a study of OX40 agonist ivuxolimab in advanced cancers. Study-level information: At doses from 0.01 to 10 mg/kg, patients were given intravenous ivuxolimab every 2 weeks. Earlier anti-PD-1, anti-PD-L1 or anti-CTLA-4 therapy was permitted; 30% to 50% had received some.

The length of the CDR3 is 14 residues. Germline V gene lookup returns CDR1 SEHNR and CDR2 FQNEAQ (reference sequence). V was shortened by 1 base and J by 4 bases, with 11 bases between the two germline ends. The TCR comes from an adult with an advanced solid tumor such as melanoma, head and neck, liver or kidney cancer. The specimen comprised CD4+ or CD8+ T cells sorted from blood, sampled in a trial of the OX40 agonist ivuxolimab. The chain recombines TRBV7-9 with TRBJ2-7, with TRBD1 as a possible D gene (6 bases). The CDR3 DNA sequence: TGTGCCAGCAGCTTAGGGACAGAAAATTACGAGCAGTACTTC. It translates to CASSLGTENYEQYF.